This TCR beta chain derives from a study of blood T cell repertoires in COVID-19. In the study overall: Italy, Spain and the United States were the sources of the convalescent and acute COVID-19 samples. Sources were T cells, B-cell-depleted T cells, or PBMCs; the material itself was cDNA or gDNA.

The authors' processing: Nucleated cell counts were estimated from reference gene primer amplification. Here immunoSEQ multiplex PCR was the method, and the copy in TCRdb shows in-frame clones only, minus some. V, J and clone size were drawn from that table, and D and trimming were deduced from the DNA. The repertoire consists of 650,000 to 800,000 clones, with over 80% occurring once and the leading ten covering approximately 0.3%. This CDR3 is 13 amino acids long. Germline V gene lookup returns CDR1 MGHRA and CDR2 YSYEKL. V gave up 5 bases and J gave up 2 bases, with 10 bases separating them. The chain employs TRBV4-1 and TRBJ2-7, with TRBD2 as a possible D gene (6 bases). This clonotype was sampled from a woman between 18 and 29 years old with acute or convalescent COVID-19. The sequencing input was peripheral blood. CDR3 sequence (DNA): TGCGCCAGCAGCAGGGACTCCCCCTACGAGCAGTACTTC. Translation gives CASSRDSPYEQYF.